This TCR beta chain appears in the sequencing data of a study of cytomegalovirus exposure and HLA in healthy donors. Study-wide results and caveats: Later on, an analysis found that several of the most significant clusters appeared to be linked to common viral pathogens, which included parvovirus B19.

Vbeta (60) and Jbeta (13) primers were used in the PCR. Sequenced by immunoSEQ multiplex PCR; TCRdb stores in-frame clones only, minus some. Of roughly 150,000 clones listed, approximately 68% are singletons. Turning to this clone: Its antigen remains unidentified.

Trimming shortened V by 6 bases and J by 2 bases, and 13 bases separated the two germline ends. Germline V gene data show CDR1 as MNHEY and CDR2 as SMNVEV (reference sequence). This CDR3 is 15 amino acids long. The V call is TRBV27, the J call TRBJ2-2, with D hard to call. This receptor was taken from a man between 60 and 75 years old in good health and CMV-seronegative. The source material was PBMCs. The CDR3 DNA is TGTGCCAGCAGCCTCTTATGGGCTAACACCGGGGAGCTGTTTTTT. It specifies CASSLLWANTGELFF.